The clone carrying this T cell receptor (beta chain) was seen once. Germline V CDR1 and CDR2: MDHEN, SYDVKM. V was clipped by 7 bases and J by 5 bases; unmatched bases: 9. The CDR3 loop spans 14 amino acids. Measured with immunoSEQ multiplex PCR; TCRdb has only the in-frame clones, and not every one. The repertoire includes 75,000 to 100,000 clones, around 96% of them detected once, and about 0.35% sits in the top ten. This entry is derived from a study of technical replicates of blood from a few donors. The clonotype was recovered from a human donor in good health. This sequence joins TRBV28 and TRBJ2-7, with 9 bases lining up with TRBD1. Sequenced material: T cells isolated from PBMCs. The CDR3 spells CASIATGGFHEQYF. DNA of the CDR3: TGTGCCAGCATCGCGACAGGGGGGTTCCACGAGCAGTACTTC. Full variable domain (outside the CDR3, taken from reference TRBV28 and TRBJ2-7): DVKVTQSSRYLVKRTGEKVFLECVQDMDHENMFWYRQDPGLGLRLIYFSYDVKMKEKGDIPEGYSVSREKKERFSLILESASTNQTSMYLCASIATGGFHEQYFGPGTRLTVT.